The clone carrying this TCR beta chain has only one observation. The same CDR3 can be traced to other DNA sequences in this sample. The sample originates from a study of blood T cell repertoires in COVID-19. Study information: Acute-phase and convalescent COVID-19 samples originated in the United States, Italy and Spain. In each case, the material was cDNA or gDNA derived from T cells, B-cell-depleted T cells, or PBMCs.

CDR1 KGHSH and CDR2 LQKENI come from the germline V gene. The CDR3 spans 12 residues. V trimming: 5 bases; J trimming: 5 bases; junction bases outside the gene matches: 1. Original analysis: Using reference gene primer amplification, nucleated cell counts were estimated. Method: immunoSEQ multiplex PCR; TCRdb's copy keeps in-frame clones and lacks some. V and J calls and clone size are those listed in that table; D and trimming were worked out from the DNA. This sample has roughly 140,000 clones, with roughly 87% found just once. The sample consisted of peripheral blood. This TCR derives from a woman aged 55-69 years with active or convalescent COVID-19. The chain carries TRBV18 and TRBJ1-2; the match to TRBD1 covers 8 bases. The CDR3 is CASSGQGYGYTF. The CDR3 DNA is TGTGCCAGCTCAGGACAGGGTTATGGCTACACCTTC.